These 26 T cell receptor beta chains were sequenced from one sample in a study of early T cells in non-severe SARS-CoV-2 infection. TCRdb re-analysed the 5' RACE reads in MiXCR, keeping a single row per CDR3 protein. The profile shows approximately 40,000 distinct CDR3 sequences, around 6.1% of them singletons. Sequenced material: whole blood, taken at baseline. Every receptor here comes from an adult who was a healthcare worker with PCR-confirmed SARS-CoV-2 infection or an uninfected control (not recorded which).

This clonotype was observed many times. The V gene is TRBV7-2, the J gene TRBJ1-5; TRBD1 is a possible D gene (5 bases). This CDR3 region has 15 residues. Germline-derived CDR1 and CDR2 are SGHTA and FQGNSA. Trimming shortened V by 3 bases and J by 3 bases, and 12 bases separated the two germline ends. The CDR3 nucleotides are TGTGCCAGCAGCTTCAGTGACAGTAACAATCAGCCCCAGCATTTT. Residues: CASSFSDSNNQPQHF.

Written as DNA, the CDR3 is TGTGCCAGCAGTTCGCCAGGCTTCTCCTACGAGCAGTACTTC. Its protein is CASSSPGFSYEQYF. This rearrangement joins TRBV28 to TRBJ2-7; unclear D gene. The germline V and J ends were trimmed by 4 bases and 0 bases, with 10 bases remaining between them. CDR3 length: 14 amino acids. Germline CDR1 MDHEN, CDR2 SYDVKM.

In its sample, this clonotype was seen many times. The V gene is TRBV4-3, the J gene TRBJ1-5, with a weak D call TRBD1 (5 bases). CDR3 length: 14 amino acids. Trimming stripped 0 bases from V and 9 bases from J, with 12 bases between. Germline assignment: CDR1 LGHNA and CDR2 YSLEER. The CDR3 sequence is CASSQDHGTGPQHF. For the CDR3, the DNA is TGCGCCAGCAGCCAAGATCACGGGACTGGGCCCCAGCATTTT.

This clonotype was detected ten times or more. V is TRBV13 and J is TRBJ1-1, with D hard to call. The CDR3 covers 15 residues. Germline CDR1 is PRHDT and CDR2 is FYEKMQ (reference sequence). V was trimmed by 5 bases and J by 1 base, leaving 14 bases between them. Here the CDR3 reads CASSKTGQANTEAFF. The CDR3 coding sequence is TGTGCCAGCAGCAAGACCGGCCAAGCGAACACTGAAGCTTTCTTT.

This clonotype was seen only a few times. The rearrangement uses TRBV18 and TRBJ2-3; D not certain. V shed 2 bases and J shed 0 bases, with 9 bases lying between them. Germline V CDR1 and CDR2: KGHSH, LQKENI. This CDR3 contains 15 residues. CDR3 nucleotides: TGTGCCAGCTCACCAATGTCCCAGAGCACAGATACGCAGTATTTT. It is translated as CASSPMSQSTDTQYF.

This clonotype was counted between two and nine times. The CDR3 nucleotides are TGTGCCAGCAGCTTAGGTGAAAAACAGCCCCAGCATTTT. Translated, it gives CASSLGEKQPQHF. The V and J genes are TRBV7-2 and TRBJ1-5, with D uncertain. The germline gives CDR1 SGHTA, CDR2 FQGNSA. This CDR3 contains 13 residues. Trimming cost V 1 base and J 7 bases, with 8 bases left between them.

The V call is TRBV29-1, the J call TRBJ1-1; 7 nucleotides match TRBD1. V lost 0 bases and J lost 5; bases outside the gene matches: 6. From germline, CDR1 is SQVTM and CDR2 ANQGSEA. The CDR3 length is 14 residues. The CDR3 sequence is CSVEDSGGITEAFF. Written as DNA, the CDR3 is TGCAGCGTTGAAGATTCAGGGGGTATAACTGAAGCTTTCTTT.

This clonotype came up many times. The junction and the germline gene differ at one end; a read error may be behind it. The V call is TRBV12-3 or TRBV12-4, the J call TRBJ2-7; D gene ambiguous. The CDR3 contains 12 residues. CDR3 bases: TGTGCCAGCAGTTTAGGTGGCGGTGAGTTATCCTTC. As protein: CASSLGGGELSF.

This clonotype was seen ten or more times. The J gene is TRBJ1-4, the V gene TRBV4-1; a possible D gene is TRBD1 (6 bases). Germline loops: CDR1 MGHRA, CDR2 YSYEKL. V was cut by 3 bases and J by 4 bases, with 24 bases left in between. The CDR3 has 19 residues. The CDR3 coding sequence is TGCGCCAGCAGCCAGGATCCGAGGGACATCCGATCAGTTAATGAAAAACTGTTTTTT. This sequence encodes CASSQDPRDIRSVNEKLFF.

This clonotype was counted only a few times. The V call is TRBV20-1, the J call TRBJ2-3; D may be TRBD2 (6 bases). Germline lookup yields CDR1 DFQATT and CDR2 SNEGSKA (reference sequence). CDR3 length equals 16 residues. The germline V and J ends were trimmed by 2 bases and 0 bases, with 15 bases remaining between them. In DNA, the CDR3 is TGCAGTGCTAGAACTTACGGGAGCGGGAGCACAGATACGCAGTATTTT. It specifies CSARTYGSGSTDTQYF.

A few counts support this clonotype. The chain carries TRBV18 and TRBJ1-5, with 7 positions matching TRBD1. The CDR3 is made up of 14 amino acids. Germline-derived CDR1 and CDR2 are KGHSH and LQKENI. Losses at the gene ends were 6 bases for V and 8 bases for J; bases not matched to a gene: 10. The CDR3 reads CASSLDRVGEPQHF. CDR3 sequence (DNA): TGTGCCAGCTCTCTTGACAGGGTGGGAGAGCCCCAGCATTTT.

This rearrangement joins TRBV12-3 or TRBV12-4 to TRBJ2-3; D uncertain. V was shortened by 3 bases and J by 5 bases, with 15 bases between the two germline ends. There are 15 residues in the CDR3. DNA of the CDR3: TGTGCCAGCAGTTTGGCAGGTCAACTGGGAGATACGCAGTATTTT. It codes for CASSLAGQLGDTQYF.

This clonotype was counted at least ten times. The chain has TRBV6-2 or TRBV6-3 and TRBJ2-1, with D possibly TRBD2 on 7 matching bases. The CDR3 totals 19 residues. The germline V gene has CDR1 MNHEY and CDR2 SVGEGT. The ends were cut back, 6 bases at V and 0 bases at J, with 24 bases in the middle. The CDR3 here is CASSSTRLRGPSSYNEQFF. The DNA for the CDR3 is TGTGCCAGCAGCTCTACACGGCTGCGGGGGCCGAGCTCCTACAATGAGCAGTTCTTC.

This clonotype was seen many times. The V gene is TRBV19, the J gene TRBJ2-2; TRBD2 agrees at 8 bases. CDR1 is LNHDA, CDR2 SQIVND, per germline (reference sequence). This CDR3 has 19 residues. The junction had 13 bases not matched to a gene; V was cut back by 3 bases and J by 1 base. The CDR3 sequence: CASSIGPFSGAQNTGELFF. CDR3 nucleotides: TGTGCCAGTAGTATCGGACCCTTTAGCGGGGCCCAGAACACCGGGGAGCTGTTTTTT.

The CDR3 DNA follows: TGTGCCAGCAAACTGGGACAGAGGCCCTCCTATGGCTACACCTTC. It is translated as CASKLGQRPSYGYTF. The chain recombines TRBV6-2 or TRBV6-3 with TRBJ1-2, with 7 positions matching TRBD1. CDR1 is MNHEY, CDR2 SVGEGT, per germline. The CDR3 covers 15 residues. J lost 4 bases, V lost 7 bases, and 12 bases had no gene match.

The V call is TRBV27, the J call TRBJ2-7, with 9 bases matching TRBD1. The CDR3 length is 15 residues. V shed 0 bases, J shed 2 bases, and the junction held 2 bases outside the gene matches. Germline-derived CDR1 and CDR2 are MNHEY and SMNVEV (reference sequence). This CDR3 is CASSLSWDRAYEQYF. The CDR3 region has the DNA TGTGCCAGCAGTTTATCTTGGGACAGGGCCTACGAGCAGTACTTC.

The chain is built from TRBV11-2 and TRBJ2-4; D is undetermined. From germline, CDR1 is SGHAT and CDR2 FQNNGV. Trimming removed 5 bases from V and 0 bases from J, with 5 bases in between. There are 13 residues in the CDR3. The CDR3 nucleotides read TGTGCCAGCAGCGAGATAGCCAAAAACATTCAGTACTTC. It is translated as CASSEIAKNIQYF.

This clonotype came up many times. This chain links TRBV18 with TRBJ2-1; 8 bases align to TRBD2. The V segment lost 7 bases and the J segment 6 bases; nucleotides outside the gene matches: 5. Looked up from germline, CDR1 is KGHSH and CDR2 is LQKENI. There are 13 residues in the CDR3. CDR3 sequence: CASFSGSPNEQFF. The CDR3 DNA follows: TGTGCCAGCTTCAGCGGGAGTCCCAATGAGCAGTTCTTC.

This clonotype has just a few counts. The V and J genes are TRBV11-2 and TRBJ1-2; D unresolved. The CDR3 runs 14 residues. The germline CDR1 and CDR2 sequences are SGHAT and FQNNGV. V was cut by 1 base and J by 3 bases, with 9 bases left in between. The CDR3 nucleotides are TGTGCCAGCAGCTTAGGCTTGGGGTACTATGGCTACACCTTC. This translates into CASSLGLGYYGYTF.

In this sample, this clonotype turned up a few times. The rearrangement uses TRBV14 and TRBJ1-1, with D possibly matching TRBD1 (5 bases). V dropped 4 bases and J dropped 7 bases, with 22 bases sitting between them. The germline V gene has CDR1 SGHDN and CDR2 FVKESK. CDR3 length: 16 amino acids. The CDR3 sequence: CASSPFLGGPKIEAFF. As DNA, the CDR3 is TGTGCCAGCAGCCCGTTTTTGGGGGGACCTAAGATTGAAGCTTTCTTT.

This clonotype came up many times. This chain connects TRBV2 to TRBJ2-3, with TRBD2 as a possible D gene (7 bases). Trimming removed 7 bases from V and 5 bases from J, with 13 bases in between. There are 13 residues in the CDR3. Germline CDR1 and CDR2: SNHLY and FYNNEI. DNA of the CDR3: TGTGCCAGCACCAACAGGGAGGGAGATACGCAGTATTTT. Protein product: CASTNREGDTQYF.

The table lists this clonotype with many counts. The CDR3 DNA is TGCAGTGCGACCGACAGGGTTTGGGGTGATTCACCCCTCCACTTT. Translated, it gives CSATDRVWGDSPLHF. The rearrangement links TRBV20-1 to TRBJ1-6; 7 nucleotides line up with TRBD1. The ends lost 6 bases at V and 8 bases at J; junction bases unmatched: 13. The germline V gene has CDR1 DFQATT and CDR2 SNEGSKA (reference sequence). This CDR3 is 15 amino acids long.

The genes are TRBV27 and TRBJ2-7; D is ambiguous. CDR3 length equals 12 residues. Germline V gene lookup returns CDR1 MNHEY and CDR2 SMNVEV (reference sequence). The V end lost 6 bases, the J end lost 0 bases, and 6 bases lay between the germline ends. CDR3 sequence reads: CASRGASYEQYF. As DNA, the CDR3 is TGTGCCAGCAGGGGTGCCTCCTACGAGCAGTACTTC.

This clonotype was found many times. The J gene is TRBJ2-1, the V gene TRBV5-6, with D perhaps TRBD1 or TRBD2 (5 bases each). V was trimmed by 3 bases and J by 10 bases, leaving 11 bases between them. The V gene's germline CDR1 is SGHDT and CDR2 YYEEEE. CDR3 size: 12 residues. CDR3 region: CASSWDGGEQFF. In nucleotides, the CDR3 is TGTGCCAGCAGCTGGGACGGCGGAGAGCAGTTCTTC.

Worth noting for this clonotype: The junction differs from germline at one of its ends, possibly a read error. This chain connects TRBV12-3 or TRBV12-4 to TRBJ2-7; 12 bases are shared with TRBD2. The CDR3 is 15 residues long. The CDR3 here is CVSSKGLAGPYEQYF. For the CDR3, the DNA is TGTGTCAGCAGCAAGGGACTAGCGGGTCCCTACGAGCAGTACTTC.

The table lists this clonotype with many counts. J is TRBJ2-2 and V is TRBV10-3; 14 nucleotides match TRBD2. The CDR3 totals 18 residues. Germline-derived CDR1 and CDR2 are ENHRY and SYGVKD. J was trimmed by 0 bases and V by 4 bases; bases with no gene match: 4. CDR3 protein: CAISARGLAGANTGELFF. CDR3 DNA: TGTGCCATCAGTGCGAGGGGACTAGCGGGGGCGAACACCGGGGAGCTGTTTTTT.